A single sample gave rise to the 22 T cell receptor beta chains below, sequenced in a study of PD-1 blockade in classical Hodgkin lymphoma. Only in-frame clones appear in the TCRdb table, and some are missing; sequencing was by immunoSEQ multiplex PCR. Of roughly 52,000 clones in the sample, about nine tenths were seen once. Time point meaning: cycle 4 day 1 (C4D1), after less than seven weeks of nivolumab. Every single patient, without exception, relapsed after autologous stem cell transplantation, and brentuximab vedotin exposure varied. The source was peripheral blood mononuclear cells (PBMCs), collected before the fourth cycle of nivolumab. These receptors all come from a human donor with classical Hodgkin lymphoma.

Only a few counts were recorded for this clone. This chain connects TRBV27 to TRBJ2-7; the match to TRBD2 covers 10 bases. The V gene end was trimmed by 8 bases and the J gene end by 3 bases; junction bases not matched to a gene: 4. The germline V gene encodes CDR1 MNHEY and CDR2 SMNVEV (reference sequence). The CDR3 covers 13 residues. CDR3 loop: CASGWTSGYEQYF. CDR3 sequence (DNA): TGTGCCAGCGGCTGGACTAGCGGCTACGAGCAGTACTTC.

J is TRBJ1-2 and V is TRBV19; 8 positions agree with TRBD1. This CDR3 has 15 amino acids. J lost 3 bases, V lost 8 bases, and 11 bases had no gene match. The germline CDR1 and CDR2 sequences are LNHDA and SQIVND (reference sequence). CDR3 sequence (DNA): TGTGCCAGTTCCCTCGAGACAGGGGCTGACTATGGCTACACCTTC. It encodes CASSLETGADYGYTF.

J is TRBJ2-1 and V is TRBV7-3; 9 bases align to TRBD2. Germline V CDR1 and CDR2: SGHTA, FQGTGA. CDR3 length equals 15 residues. V dropped 5 bases and J dropped 6; count of bases not matched to a gene: 8. CDR3 coding DNA: TGTGCCAGCAGCCCGAACGGCGGGGGGGCCAATGAGCAGTTCTTC. Protein product: CASSPNGGGANEQFF.

The chain carries TRBV21-1 and TRBJ2-3; TRBD2, the table's D call, was not compared with the DNA. TRBV21-1 is recorded as a pseudogene. The CDR3 extends over 16 amino acids. CDR3 in amino acids: CAPLKEVAGYNYTQYF. The CDR3 coding sequence is TGTGCCCCCCTTAAAGAGGTAGCGGGATACAATTATACGCAGTATTTT.

The chain combines TRBV6-1 with TRBJ2-1, with D unresolved. Germline lookup yields CDR1 MNHNS and CDR2 SASEGT. This CDR3 has 12 residues. Trimming left V 3 bases short and J 9 bases short, with 9 bases between. The CDR3: CASSDHAGEQFF. As DNA, the CDR3 is TGTGCCAGCAGTGATCATGCTGGTGAGCAGTTCTTC.

The V call is TRBV5-6, the J call TRBJ1-5, with 7 bases that match TRBD1. The CDR3 totals 16 residues. V gave up 0 bases and J gave up 7 bases; unmatched junction bases: 10. Germline loops: CDR1 SGHDT, CDR2 YYEEEE. CDR3: CASSLGGTVIQQPQHF. CDR3 DNA sequence: TGTGCCAGCAGCTTGGGGGGGACAGTGATACAACAGCCCCAGCATTTT.

The chain links TRBV7-3 to TRBJ2-3; D is possibly TRBD1 (5 bases). The germline V gene encodes CDR1 SGHTA and CDR2 FQGTGA. Trimming shortened V by 4 bases and J by 3 bases, and 11 bases separated the two germline ends. There are 14 residues in the CDR3. The CDR3 coding sequence is TGTGCCAGCAGCTCCCAGGGATTGACAGATACGCAGTATTTT. It encodes CASSSQGLTDTQYF. The complete variable domain, with remaining parts taken from reference TRBV7-3 and TRBJ2-3, reads GAGVSQTPSNKVTEKGKYVELRCDPISGHTALYWYRQSLGQGPEFLIYFQGTGAADDSGLPNDRFFAVRPEGSVSTLKIQRTERGDSAVYLCASSSQGLTDTQYFGPGTRLTVL.

The V and J genes are TRBV28 and TRBJ2-2, with D unclear. The CDR3 totals 14 residues. In germline, CDR1 is MDHEN, CDR2 SYDVKM. The ends were cut back, 3 bases at V and 5 bases at J, with 10 bases in the middle. The CDR3: CASSFAVWTGELFF. CDR3 coding DNA: TGTGCCAGCAGTTTTGCCGTATGGACCGGGGAGCTGTTTTTT.

The chain uses TRBV29-1 and TRBJ2-5, with D perhaps being TRBD1 or TRBD2 (5 bases each). Trimming took 4 bases from V and 5 from J, leaving 14 bases between them. The length of the CDR3 is 13 residues. In germline, CDR1 is SQVTM, CDR2 ANQGSEA. CDR3 nucleotide sequence: TGCAGCGTTGCAGGGACGTTAGGGGAGACCCAGTACTTC. Translating gives CSVAGTLGETQYF.

The chain recombines TRBV20-1 with TRBJ1-1; no definite D call. CDR1 is DFQATT, CDR2 SNEGSKA, per germline (reference sequence). The CDR3 is 11 amino acids. V shed 1 base and J shed 6 bases, with 6 bases lying between them. CDR3 in amino acids: CSARVVAEAFF. The CDR3 nucleotides read TGCAGTGCTAGAGTGGTAGCTGAAGCTTTCTTT.

This rearrangement joins TRBV19 to TRBJ2-1; weak D call: TRBD2 (7 bases). V dropped 7 bases and J dropped 7 bases, with 20 bases sitting between them. Germline values: CDR1 LNHDA, CDR2 SQIVND (reference sequence). CDR3 length equals 15 residues. The CDR3 protein is CASKLGAGAKNEQFF. The CDR3 nucleotides read TGTGCCAGTAAACTTGGGGCGGGGGCGAAAAATGAGCAGTTCTTC.

The chain employs TRBV28 and TRBJ1-2; D gene unclear. The V gene's germline CDR1 is MDHEN and CDR2 SYDVKM. V lost 1 base to trimming and J lost 8 bases, with 11 bases between them. CDR3 length: 13 residues. The CDR3 nucleotides are TGTGCCAGCAGTTTATCCCCCTATAAAGGCTACACCTTC. It is translated as CASSLSPYKGYTF.

The gene calls are TRBV30 and TRBJ1-6; no definite D call. CDR3 size: 14 residues. Trimming cost V 2 bases and J 7 bases, with 12 bases left between them. Per the germline V gene, CDR1 is GTSNPN and CDR2 is SVGIG (reference sequence). CDR3 residues: CAWSRGCVNSPLHF. The DNA of the CDR3 is TGTGCCTGGAGTCGAGGGTGTGTCAATTCACCCCTCCACTTT.

The V call is TRBV27, the J call TRBJ2-1, with TRBD2 matching 10 bases. The CDR3 covers 13 residues. Germline CDR1 and CDR2: MNHEY and SMNVEV (reference sequence). Trimming took 4 bases from V and 10 from J; bases not matched to a gene: 4. The CDR3: CASSSIAGGEQFF. DNA of the CDR3: TGTGCCAGCAGTTCCATAGCGGGAGGCGAGCAGTTCTTC.

This clone was detected once. The V call is TRBV11-2, the J call TRBJ2-3; 9 nucleotides align to TRBD1. From germline, CDR1 is SGHAT and CDR2 FQNNGV. After removal of 2 bases from V and 4 bases from J, the junction contained 4 bases not matched to a gene. The CDR3 runs 15 residues. The CDR3 loop reads CASSLLDRGADTQYF. Here the CDR3 DNA reads TGTGCCAGCAGCTTATTGGACAGGGGTGCAGATACGCAGTATTTT.

The gene calls are TRBV6-5 and TRBJ2-1; the D gene is possibly TRBD2 (6 bases). The CDR3 extends over 15 amino acids. The V gene's germline CDR1 is MNHEY and CDR2 SVGAGI. V dropped 5 bases and J dropped 1 base, with 12 bases sitting between them. In DNA, the CDR3 is TGTGCCAGCAGTGCCTGGGGGGAGTCCTACAATGAGCAGTTCTTC. It translates to CASSAWGESYNEQFF.

V usage is TRBV4-2 and J usage is TRBJ2-1; 7 nucleotides align to TRBD1. The J segment lost 0 bases and the V segment lost 2 bases, leaving 4 bases of the junction unmatched. Looked up from germline, CDR1 is LGHNA and CDR2 is YNFKEQ. This CDR3 has 16 amino acids. In nucleotides, the CDR3 is TGTGCCAGCAGCCAAAACAGGGGCCGCTCCTACAATGAGCAGTTCTTC. Translating gives CASSQNRGRSYNEQFF.

V usage is TRBV6-5 and J usage is TRBJ1-2; 7 bases map to TRBD1. From germline, CDR1 is MNHEY and CDR2 SVGAGI. There are 13 residues in the CDR3. The V segment lost 4 bases and the J segment 8 bases; nucleotides outside the gene matches: 7. The CDR3 DNA sequence: TGTGCCAGCAGTTCAGACAGGGTCAGCGGCTACACCTTC. Its protein product is CASSSDRVSGYTF.

The J gene is TRBJ1-5, the V gene TRBV6-5, with 7 bases fitting TRBD1. The trim removed 6 bases at V and 2 bases at J, leaving 4 bases unmatched. The CDR3 length is 14 residues. Germline loops: CDR1 MNHEY, CDR2 SVGAGI. Here the CDR3 DNA reads TGTGCCAGCAGCCCCGGACAGGGCAATCAGCCCCAGCATTTT. Its protein product is CASSPGQGNQPQHF.

The J gene is TRBJ2-1, the V gene TRBV29-1; 11 positions agree with TRBD2. Unmatched junction bases numbered 11, after V lost 3 bases and J lost 7 bases. CDR1 SQVTM and CDR2 ANQGSEA come from the germline V gene. The CDR3 extends over 16 amino acids. The CDR3 DNA follows: TGCAGCGTTGATCCAGCTAGCGGGGGGTTCAGGAATGAGCAGTTCTTC. Translated, it gives CSVDPASGGFRNEQFF.

This chain links TRBV29-1 with TRBJ2-1; 9 nucleotides agree with TRBD2. The trim removed 2 bases at V and 2 bases at J, leaving 4 bases unmatched. There are 15 residues in the CDR3. Germline V gene sequence: CDR1 SQVTM, CDR2 ANQGSEA. CDR3 sequence: CSVESSGRTYNEQFF. The CDR3 bases are TGCAGCGTTGAATCGAGCGGGAGGACCTACAATGAGCAGTTCTTC.

There are a few counts of this clone. The V and J genes are TRBV11-3 and TRBJ2-7; the D is unclear. Per germline, CDR1 SGHNT and CDR2 YENEEA. V was clipped by 2 bases and J by 8 bases, with 7 bases between them. The CDR3 covers 11 residues. CDR3 amino acids: CASSLFPKQYF. For the CDR3, the DNA is TGTGCCAGCAGCTTATTCCCCAAGCAGTACTTC. Combining the CDR3 with reference TRBV11-3 and TRBJ2-7 gives the whole variable domain EAGVVQSPRYKIIEKKQPVAFWCNPISGHNTLYWYLQNLGQGPELLIRYENEEAVDDSQLPKDRFSAERLKGVDSTLKIQPAELGDSAVYLCASSLFPKQYFGPGTRLTVT.